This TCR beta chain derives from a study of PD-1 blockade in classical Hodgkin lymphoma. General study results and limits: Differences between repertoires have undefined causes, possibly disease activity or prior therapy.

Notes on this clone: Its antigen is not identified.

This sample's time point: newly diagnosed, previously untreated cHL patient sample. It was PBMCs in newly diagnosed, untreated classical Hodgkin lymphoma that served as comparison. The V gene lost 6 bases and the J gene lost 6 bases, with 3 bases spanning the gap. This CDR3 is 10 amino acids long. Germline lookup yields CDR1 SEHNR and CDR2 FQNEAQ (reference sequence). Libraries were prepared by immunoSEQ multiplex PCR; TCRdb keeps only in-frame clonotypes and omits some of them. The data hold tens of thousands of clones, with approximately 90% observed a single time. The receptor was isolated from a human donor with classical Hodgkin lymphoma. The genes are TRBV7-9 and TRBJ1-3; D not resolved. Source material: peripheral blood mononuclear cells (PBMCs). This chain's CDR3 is CASRENTIYF. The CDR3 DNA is TGTGCCAGCAGAGAAAACACCATATATTTT.